This T cell receptor (beta chain) originates from a study of T cell responses to AZD1222 COVID-19 vaccine. The study, taken as a whole, reports: Donors in the cohort were predominantly white British and more often female, and clonal diversity was possibly underestimated. Nearly half of spike-specific TCRs reportedly target variant regions that are unmutated in the B.1.351 and B.1.1.7 variants.

The J segment lost 6 bases and the V segment lost 0 bases, leaving 2 bases of the junction unmatched. Germline CDR1 and CDR2: ENHRY and SYGVKD. This CDR3 comprises 16 residues. Sequencing used immunoSEQ multiplex PCR; TCRdb keeps in-frame clones, though not all of them. The sample records about 66,000 clones, roughly 80% being singletons. This clone was recorded a few times. Its antigen is not known. Second doses that came at about 4 or about 12 weeks were put together. The sequenced sample was peripheral blood, obtained 28 days after the second AZD1222 dose. The chain links TRBV10-3 to TRBJ2-2, with 12 bases that match TRBD2. The TCR comes from an adult who received the AZD1222 COVID-19 vaccine. CDR3 DNA: TGTGCCATCAGTGAGTCGTCTAGCGGGGGGGCCGGGGAGCTGTTTTTT. Its protein is CAISESSSGGAGELFF.